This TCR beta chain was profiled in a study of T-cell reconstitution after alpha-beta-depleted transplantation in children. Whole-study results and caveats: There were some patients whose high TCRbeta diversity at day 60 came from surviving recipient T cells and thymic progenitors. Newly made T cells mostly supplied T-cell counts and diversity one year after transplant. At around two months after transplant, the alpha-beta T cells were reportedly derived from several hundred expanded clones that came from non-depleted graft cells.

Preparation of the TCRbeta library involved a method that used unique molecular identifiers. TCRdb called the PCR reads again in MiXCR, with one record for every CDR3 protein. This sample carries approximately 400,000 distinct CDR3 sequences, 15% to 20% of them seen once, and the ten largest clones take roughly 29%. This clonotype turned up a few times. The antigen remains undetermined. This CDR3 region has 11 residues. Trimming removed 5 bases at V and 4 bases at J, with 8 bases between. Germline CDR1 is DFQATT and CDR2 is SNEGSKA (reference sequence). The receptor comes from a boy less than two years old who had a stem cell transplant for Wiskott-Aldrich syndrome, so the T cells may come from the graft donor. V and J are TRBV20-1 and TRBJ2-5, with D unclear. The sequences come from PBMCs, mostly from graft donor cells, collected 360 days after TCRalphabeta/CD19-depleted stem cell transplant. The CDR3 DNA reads TGCAGTGCTTTAAAGGGAGAGACCCAGTACTTC. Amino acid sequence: CSALKGETQYF.